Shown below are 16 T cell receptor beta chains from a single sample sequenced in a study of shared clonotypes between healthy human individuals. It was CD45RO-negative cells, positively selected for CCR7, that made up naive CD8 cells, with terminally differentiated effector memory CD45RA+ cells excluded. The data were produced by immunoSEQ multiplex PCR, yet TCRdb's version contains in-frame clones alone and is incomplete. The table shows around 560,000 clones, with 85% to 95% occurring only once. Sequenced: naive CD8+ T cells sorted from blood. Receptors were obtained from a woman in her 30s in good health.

The CDR3 DNA follows: TGTGCCAGCAGCTTACCGACGGGGGCTAAATTGTACGAGCAGTACTTC. This encodes CASSLPTGAKLYEQYF. The rearrangement joins TRBV11-2 to TRBJ2-7; either TRBD1 or TRBD2 may supply D (6 bases each). The germline V gene encodes CDR1 SGHAT and CDR2 FQNNGV. The length of the CDR3 is 16 residues. V was cut by 2 bases and J by 4 bases, with 18 bases left in between.

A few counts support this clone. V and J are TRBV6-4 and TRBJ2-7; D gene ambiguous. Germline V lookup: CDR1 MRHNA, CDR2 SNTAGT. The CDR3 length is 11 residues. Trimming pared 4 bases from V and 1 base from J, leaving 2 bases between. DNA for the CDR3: TGTGCCAGCAGTGGATCCTACGAGCAGTACTTC. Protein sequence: CASSGSYEQYF.

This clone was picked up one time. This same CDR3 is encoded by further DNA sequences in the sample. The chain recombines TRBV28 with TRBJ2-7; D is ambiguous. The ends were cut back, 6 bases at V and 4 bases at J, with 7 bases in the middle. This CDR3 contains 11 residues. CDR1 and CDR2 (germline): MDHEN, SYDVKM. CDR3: CASSSLYEQYF. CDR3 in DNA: TGTGCCAGCAGCTCACTTTACGAGCAGTACTTC.

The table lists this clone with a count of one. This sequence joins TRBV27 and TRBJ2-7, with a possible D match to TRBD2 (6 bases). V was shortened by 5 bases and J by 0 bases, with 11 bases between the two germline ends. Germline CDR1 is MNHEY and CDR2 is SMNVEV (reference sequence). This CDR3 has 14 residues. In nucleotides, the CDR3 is TGTGCCAGCAGTCGGGACTGGCACTCCTACGAGCAGTACTTC. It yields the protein CASSRDWHSYEQYF.

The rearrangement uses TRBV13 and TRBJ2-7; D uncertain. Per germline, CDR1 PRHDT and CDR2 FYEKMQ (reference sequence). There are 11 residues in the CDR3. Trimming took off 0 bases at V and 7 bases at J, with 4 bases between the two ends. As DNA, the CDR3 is TGTGCCAGCAGCTTAGGTGCAGAGCAGTACTTC. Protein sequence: CASSLGAEQYF.

The DNA for the CDR3 is TGCGCCAGCAGTCCATTACTGGAGTCGGTGGGAGAGACCCAGTACTTC. Translation: CASSPLLESVGETQYF. This rearrangement joins TRBV23-1 to TRBJ2-5; no definite D call. TRBV23-1 is noted as an ORF with a role that remains uncertain. This CDR3 is built from 16 residues. V dropped 4 bases and J dropped 4 bases, with 19 bases sitting between them.

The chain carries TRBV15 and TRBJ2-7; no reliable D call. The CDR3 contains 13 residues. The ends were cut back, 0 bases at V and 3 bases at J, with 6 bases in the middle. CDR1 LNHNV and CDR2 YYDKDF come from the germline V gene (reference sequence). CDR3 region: CATSRETNYEQYF. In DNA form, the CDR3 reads TGTGCCACCAGCAGAGAGACAAACTACGAGCAGTACTTC.

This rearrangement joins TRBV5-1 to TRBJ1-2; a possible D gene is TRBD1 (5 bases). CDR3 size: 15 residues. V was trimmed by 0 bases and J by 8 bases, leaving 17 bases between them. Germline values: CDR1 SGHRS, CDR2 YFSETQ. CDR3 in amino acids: CASSLELLSTDGYTF. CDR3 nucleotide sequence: TGCGCCAGCAGCTTGGAACTTCTCTCGACAGACGGCTACACCTTC. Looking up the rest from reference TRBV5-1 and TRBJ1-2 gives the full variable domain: KAGVTQTPRYLIKTRGQQVTLSCSPISGHRSVSWYQQTPGQGLQFLFEYFSETQRNKGNFPGRFSGRQFSNSRSEMNVSTLELGDSALYLCASSLELLSTDGYTFGSGTRLTVV.

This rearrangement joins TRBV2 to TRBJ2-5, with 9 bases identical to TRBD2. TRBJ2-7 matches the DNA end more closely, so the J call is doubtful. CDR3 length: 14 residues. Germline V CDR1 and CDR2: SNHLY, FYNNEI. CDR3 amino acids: CASSEALAGNEQYF. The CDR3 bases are TGTGCCAGCAGCGAGGCTCTAGCGGGAAACGAGCAGTACTTC.

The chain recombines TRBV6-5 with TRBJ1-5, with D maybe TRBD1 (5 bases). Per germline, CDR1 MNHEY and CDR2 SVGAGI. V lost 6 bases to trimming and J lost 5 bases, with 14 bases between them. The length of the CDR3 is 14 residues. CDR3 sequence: CASRGGFGDQPQHF. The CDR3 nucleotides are TGTGCCAGCAGGGGGGGGTTTGGCGATCAGCCCCAGCATTTT.

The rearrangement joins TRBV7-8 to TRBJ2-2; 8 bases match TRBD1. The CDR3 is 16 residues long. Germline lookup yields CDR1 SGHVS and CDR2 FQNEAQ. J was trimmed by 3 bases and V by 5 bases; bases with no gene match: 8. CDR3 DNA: TGTGCCAGCAGCCCACTACCGGGACAGGACACCGGGGAGCTGTTTTTT. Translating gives CASSPLPGQDTGELFF.

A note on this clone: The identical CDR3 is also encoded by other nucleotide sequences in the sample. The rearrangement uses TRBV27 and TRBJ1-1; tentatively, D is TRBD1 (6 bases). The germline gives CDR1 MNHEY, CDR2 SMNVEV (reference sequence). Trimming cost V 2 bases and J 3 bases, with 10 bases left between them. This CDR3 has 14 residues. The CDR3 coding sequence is TGTGCCAGCAGTTTAACAGGGTTGGACACTGAAGCTTTCTTT. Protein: CASSLTGLDTEAFF.

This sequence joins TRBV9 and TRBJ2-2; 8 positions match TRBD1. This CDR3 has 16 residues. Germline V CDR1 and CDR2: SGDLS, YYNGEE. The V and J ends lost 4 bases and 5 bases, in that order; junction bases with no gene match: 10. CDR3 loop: CASSPRTGGQTGELFF. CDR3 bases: TGTGCCAGCAGCCCCCGAACAGGGGGTCAAACCGGGGAGCTGTTTTTT.

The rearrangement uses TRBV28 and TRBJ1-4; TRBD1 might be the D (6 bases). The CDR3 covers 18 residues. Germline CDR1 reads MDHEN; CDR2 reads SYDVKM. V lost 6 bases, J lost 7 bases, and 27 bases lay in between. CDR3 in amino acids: CASSTSHLTGRRGEKLFF. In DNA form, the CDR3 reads TGTGCCAGCAGCACTTCCCATCTCACAGGGAGGCGCGGTGAAAAACTGTTTTTT.

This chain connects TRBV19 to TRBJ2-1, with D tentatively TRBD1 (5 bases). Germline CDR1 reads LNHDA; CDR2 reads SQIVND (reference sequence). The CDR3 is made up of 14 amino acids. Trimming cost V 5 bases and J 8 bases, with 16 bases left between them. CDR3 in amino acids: CASSPRPLGHEQFF. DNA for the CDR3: TGTGCCAGTAGTCCCAGGCCGTTGGGGCATGAGCAGTTCTTC.

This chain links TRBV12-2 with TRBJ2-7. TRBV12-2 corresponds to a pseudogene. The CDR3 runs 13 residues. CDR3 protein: CASSAGALNEQYF. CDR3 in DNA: TGTGCCAGCAGCGCCGGGGCGCTCAACGAGCAGTACTTC.